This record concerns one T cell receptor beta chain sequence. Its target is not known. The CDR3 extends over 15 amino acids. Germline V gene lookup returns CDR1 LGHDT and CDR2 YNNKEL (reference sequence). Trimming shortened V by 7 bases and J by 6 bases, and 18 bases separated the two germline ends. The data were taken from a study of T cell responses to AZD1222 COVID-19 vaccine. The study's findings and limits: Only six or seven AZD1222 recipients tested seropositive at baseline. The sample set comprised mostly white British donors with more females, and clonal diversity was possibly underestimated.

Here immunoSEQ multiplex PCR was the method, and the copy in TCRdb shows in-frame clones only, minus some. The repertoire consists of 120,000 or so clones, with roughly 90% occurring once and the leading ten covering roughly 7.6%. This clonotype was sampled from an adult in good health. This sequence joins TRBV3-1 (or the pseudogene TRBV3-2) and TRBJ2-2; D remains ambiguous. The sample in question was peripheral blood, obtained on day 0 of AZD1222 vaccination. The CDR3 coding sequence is TGTGCCAGCAACAGTCAATTAGGGATCGCCGGGGAGCTGTTTTTT. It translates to CASNSQLGIAGELFF.